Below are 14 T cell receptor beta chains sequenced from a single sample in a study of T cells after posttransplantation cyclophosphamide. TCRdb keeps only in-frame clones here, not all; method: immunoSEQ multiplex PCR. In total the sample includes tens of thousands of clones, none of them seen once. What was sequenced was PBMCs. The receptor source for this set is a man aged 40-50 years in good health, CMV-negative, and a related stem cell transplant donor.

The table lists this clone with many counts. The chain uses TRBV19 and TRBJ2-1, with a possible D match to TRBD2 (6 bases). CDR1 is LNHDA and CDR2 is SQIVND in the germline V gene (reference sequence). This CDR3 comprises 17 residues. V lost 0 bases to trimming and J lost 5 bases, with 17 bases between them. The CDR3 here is CASSIEVADHRNNEQFF. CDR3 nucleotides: TGTGCCAGTAGTATAGAGGTAGCGGACCACAGGAACAATGAGCAGTTCTTC.

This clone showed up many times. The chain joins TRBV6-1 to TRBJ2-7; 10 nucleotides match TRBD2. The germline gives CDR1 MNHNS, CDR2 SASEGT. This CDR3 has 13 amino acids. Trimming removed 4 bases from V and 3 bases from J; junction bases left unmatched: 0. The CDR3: CASSGTSGYEQYF. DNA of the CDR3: TGTGCCAGCAGTGGGACTAGCGGCTACGAGCAGTACTTC.

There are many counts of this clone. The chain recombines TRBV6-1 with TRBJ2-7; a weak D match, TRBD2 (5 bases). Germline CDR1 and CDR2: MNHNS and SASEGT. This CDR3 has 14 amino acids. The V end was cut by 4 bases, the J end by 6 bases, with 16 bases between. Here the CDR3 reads CASSAVRLAGEQYF. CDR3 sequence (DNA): TGTGCCAGCAGTGCGGTCAGGCTGGCGGGCGAGCAGTACTTC.

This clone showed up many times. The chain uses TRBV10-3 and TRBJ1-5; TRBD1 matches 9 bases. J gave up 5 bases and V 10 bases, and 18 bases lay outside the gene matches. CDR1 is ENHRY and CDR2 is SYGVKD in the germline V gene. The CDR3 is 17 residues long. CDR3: CATQSPTGGGTDQPQHF. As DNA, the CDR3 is TGTGCCACCCAAAGCCCCACAGGGGGCGGAACAGATCAGCCCCAGCATTTT.

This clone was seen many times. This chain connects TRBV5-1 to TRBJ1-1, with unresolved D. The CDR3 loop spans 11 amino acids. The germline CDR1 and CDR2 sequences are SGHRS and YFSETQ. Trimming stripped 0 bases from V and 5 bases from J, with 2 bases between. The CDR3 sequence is CASSLATEAFF. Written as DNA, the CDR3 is TGCGCCAGCAGCTTGGCAACTGAAGCTTTCTTT.

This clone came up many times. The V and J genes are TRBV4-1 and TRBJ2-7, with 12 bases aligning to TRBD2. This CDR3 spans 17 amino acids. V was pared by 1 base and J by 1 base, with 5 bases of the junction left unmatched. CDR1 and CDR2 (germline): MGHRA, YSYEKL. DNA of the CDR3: TGCGCCAGCAGCCAAGGACTAGCGGGAGTAGTGTCCTACGAGCAGTACTTC. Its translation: CASSQGLAGVVSYEQYF.

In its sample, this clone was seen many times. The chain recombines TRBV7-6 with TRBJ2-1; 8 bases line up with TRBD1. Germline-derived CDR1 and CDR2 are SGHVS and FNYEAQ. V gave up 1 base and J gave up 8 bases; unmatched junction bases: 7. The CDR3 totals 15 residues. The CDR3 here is CASSLGAGGTDEQFF. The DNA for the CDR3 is TGTGCCAGCAGCTTAGGTGCAGGGGGCACGGATGAGCAGTTCTTC.

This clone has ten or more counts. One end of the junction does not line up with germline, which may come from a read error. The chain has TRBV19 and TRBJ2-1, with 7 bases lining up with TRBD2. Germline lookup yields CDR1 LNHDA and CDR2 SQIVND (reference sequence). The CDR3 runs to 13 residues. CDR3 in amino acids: CASSLADTNAQFF. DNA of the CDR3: TGTGCCAGTAGTCTAGCGGACACCAATGCGCAGTTCTTC. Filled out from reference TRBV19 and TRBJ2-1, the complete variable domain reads DGGITQSPKYLFRKEGQNVTLSCEQNLNHDAMYWYRQDPGQGLRLIYYSQIVNDFQKGDIAEGYSVSREKKESFPLTVTSAQKNPTAFYLCASSLADTNAQFFGPGTRLTVL.

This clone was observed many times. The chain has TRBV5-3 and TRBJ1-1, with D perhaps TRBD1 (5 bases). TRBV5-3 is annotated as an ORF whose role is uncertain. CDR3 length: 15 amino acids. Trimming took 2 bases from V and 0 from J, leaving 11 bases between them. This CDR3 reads CARSFGGFMNTEAFF. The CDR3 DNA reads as TGTGCCAGAAGCTTTGGGGGGTTCATGAACACTGAAGCTTTCTTT.

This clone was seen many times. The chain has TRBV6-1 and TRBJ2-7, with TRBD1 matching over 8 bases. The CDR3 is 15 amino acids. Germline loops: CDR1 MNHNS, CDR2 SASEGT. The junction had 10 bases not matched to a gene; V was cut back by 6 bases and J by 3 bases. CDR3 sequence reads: CASSPRGTGNYEQYF. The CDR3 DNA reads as TGTGCCAGCAGCCCCAGGGGGACAGGAAACTACGAGCAGTACTTC.

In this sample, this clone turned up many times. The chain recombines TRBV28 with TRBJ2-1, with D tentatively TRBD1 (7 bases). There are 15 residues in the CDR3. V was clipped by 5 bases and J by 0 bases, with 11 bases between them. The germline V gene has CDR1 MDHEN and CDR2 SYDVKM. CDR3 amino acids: CASSPRDSSYNEQFF. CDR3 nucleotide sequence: TGTGCCAGCAGTCCGCGGGACAGCTCCTACAATGAGCAGTTCTTC. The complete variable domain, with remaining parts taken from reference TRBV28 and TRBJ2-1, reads DVKVTQSSRYLVKRTGEKVFLECVQDMDHENMFWYRQDPGLGLRLIYFSYDVKMKEKGDIPEGYSVSREKKERFSLILESASTNQTSMYLCASSPRDSSYNEQFFGPGTRLTVL.

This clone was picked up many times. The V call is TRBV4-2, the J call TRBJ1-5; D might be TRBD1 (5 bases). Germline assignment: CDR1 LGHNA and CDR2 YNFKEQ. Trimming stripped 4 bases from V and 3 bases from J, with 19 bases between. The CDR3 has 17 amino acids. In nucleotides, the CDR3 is TGTGCCAGCAGCCGACCCCCGTCGGGGGGTGTCAATCAGCCCCAGCATTTT. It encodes CASSRPPSGGVNQPQHF.

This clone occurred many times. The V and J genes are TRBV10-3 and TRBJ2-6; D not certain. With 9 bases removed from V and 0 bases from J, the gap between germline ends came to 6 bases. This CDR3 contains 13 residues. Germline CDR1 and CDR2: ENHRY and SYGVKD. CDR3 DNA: TGTGCCATATGGAGCTCTGGGGCCAACGTCCTGACTTTC. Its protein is CAIWSSGANVLTF.

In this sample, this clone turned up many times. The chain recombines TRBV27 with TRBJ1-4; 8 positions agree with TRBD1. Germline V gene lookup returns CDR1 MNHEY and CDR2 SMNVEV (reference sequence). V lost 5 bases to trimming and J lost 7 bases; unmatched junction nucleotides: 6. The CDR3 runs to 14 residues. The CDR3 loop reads CASSNDRGVEKLFF. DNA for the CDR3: TGTGCCAGCAGTAACGACAGGGGAGTTGAAAAACTGTTTTTT.